The 30 T cell receptor beta chains given below trace back to one sample, sequenced in a study of T cells in Graves' hyperthyroidism and ophthalmopathy. What was amplified from RNA transcripts were TCR beta CDR3 regions. First-round RT-PCR targeting the TCR CDR3 was performed with the HTBI primer set. TCRdb analysed the multiplex PCR reads with MiXCR anew, one entry per CDR3 protein. The sample includes around 290,000 distinct CDR3 sequences, about 14% of them seen just once. The sample was blood. These receptors came from a woman aged 25 to 39 with Graves' hyperthyroidism that later progressed to Graves' ophthalmopathy.

This clonotype was recorded at least ten times. The V and J genes are TRBV27 and TRBJ2-1; D might be TRBD2 (6 bases). The germline V gene encodes CDR1 MNHEY and CDR2 SMNVEV (reference sequence). V shed 6 bases and J shed 6 bases, with 15 bases lying between them. The CDR3 extends over 14 amino acids. The CDR3 is CASSLSGGPNEQFF. The CDR3 bases are TGTGCCAGCAGCCTTTCAGGAGGGCCCAATGAGCAGTTCTTC.

At least ten counts were recorded for this clonotype. The chain joins TRBV18 to TRBJ1-2; a possible D gene is TRBD1 (5 bases). The ends were cut back, 5 bases at V and 8 bases at J, with 18 bases in the middle. This CDR3 is built from 14 residues. Germline V gives CDR1 KGHSH, CDR2 LQKENI. The CDR3 reads CASSSTGTDGGYTF. CDR3 DNA sequence: TGTGCCAGCTCATCCACCGGGACGGACGGAGGCTACACCTTC.

In its sample, this clonotype was seen many times. V is TRBV5-5 and J is TRBJ1-5; D not resolved. Trimming pared 1 base from V and 0 bases from J, leaving 8 bases between. CDR1 and CDR2 from the germline V gene are SGHKS and YYEKEE (reference sequence). The CDR3 sequence is 15 residues long. CDR3 residues: CASSLRTDSNQPQHF. CDR3 bases: TGTGCCAGCAGCTTGAGGACGGATAGCAATCAGCCCCAGCATTTT.

The sample holds many counts of this clonotype. The chain employs TRBV6-1 and TRBJ1-1; D perhaps matches TRBD1 (5 bases). Trimming removed 10 bases from V and 4 bases from J, with 16 bases in between. CDR1 is MNHNS and CDR2 is SASEGT in the germline V gene. The CDR3 consists of 13 residues. The CDR3 here is CATLFDGGTEAFF. CDR3 nucleotide sequence: TGTGCCACCCTGTTCGATGGGGGCACTGAAGCTTTCTTT.

This clonotype was observed many times. The chain joins TRBV12-3 or TRBV12-4 to TRBJ2-3; D unclear. CDR3 length: 14 amino acids. Trimming left V 3 bases short and J 4 bases short, with 11 bases between. The CDR3 region is CASSLSSISDTQYF. DNA for the CDR3: TGTGCCAGCAGTTTGAGCAGTATCTCAGATACGCAGTATTTT.

This clonotype was recorded at least ten times. The chain joins TRBV10-2 to TRBJ2-7; 8 bases map to TRBD1. The germline V gene encodes CDR1 WSHSY and CDR2 SAAADI. V trimming: 6 bases; J trimming: 9 bases; junction bases outside the gene matches: 10. The CDR3 runs to 13 residues. CDR3 sequence: CASRDRTGSAQYF. CDR3 nucleotide sequence: TGCGCCAGCAGGGATAGGACAGGGTCCGCGCAGTACTTC.

The chain has TRBV12-3 or TRBV12-4 and TRBJ1-1; D is ambiguous. V was cut by 3 bases and J by 5 bases, with 13 bases left in between. This CDR3 is built from 14 residues. The CDR3 is CASSLDGWETEAFF. The CDR3 bases are TGTGCCAGCAGTTTGGACGGGTGGGAGACTGAAGCTTTCTTT.

This clonotype came up many times. V usage is TRBV29-1 and J usage is TRBJ2-1; D is possibly TRBD2 (6 bases). V lost 2 bases and J lost 3, with 20 bases in between. CDR3 length: 17 residues. Germline V gene data show CDR1 as SQVTM and CDR2 as ANQGSEA. The CDR3 region has the DNA TGCAGCGTTGAACCTCGGGAGCGGACGGAATTCTACAATGAGCAGTTCTTC. Translated, it gives CSVEPRERTEFYNEQFF.

This clonotype was found many times. The chain recombines TRBV5-6 with TRBJ2-3, with D unclear. Trimming took 0 bases from V and 2 from J, leaving 7 bases between them. The CDR3 runs to 14 residues. The V gene's germline CDR1 is SGHDT and CDR2 YYEEEE. This chain's CDR3 is CASSLGRATDTQYF. The DNA for the CDR3 is TGTGCCAGCAGCTTGGGCAGAGCCACAGATACGCAGTATTTT.

This clonotype was picked up many times. This rearrangement joins TRBV27 to TRBJ2-1; 9 bases line up with TRBD2. Germline V lookup: CDR1 MNHEY, CDR2 SMNVEV (reference sequence). The CDR3 runs 16 residues. The junction had 11 bases not matched to a gene; V was cut back by 3 bases and J by 8 bases. For the CDR3, the DNA is TGTGCCAGCAGTTTCGAGGCGGGAGGGCCGGGGGATGAGCAGTTCTTC. Its protein is CASSFEAGGPGDEQFF.

This clonotype was observed many times. V usage is TRBV18 and J usage is TRBJ1-2; D gene unclear. Germline assignment: CDR1 KGHSH and CDR2 LQKENI. The CDR3 runs to 12 residues. V was clipped by 3 bases and J by 6 bases, with 8 bases between them. The CDR3 spells CASSPNGNGYTF. CDR3 coding DNA: TGTGCCAGCTCACCTAACGGTAATGGCTACACCTTC.

This clonotype was recorded many times. The rearrangement uses TRBV6-2 or TRBV6-3 and TRBJ1-1; TRBD1 agrees at 7 bases. Unmatched junction bases numbered 2, after V lost 0 bases and J lost 4 bases. The CDR3 sequence is 14 residues long. Germline V CDR1 and CDR2: MNHEY, SVGEGT. CDR3 sequence (DNA): TGTGCCAGCAGTTACTCTCCAGGGGGCACTGAAGCTTTCTTT. Its protein product is CASSYSPGGTEAFF.

This clonotype was counted ten times or more. The chain employs TRBV7-2 and TRBJ1-5; D may be TRBD1 (5 bases). V was pared by 5 bases and J by 4 bases, with 15 bases between. This CDR3 is built from 15 residues. Germline assignment: CDR1 SGHTA and CDR2 FQGNSA. CDR3 amino acids: CASSATGGRNQPQHF. CDR3 DNA: TGTGCCAGCAGCGCCACAGGAGGGAGGAATCAGCCCCAGCATTTT.

The gene calls are TRBV7-2 and TRBJ1-4, with D possibly matching TRBD1 (6 bases). The V gene's germline CDR1 is SGHTA and CDR2 FQGNSA. V was cut by 6 bases and J by 7 bases, with 21 bases left in between. This CDR3 has 16 amino acids. The CDR3 DNA sequence: TGTGCCAGCAGTTGGGGGGGTGAGGGGGTCGGTGAAAAACTGTTTTTT. This translates into CASSWGGEGVGEKLFF.

The J gene is TRBJ2-7, the V gene TRBV9, with a tentative D call TRBD1 (6 bases). The V gene's germline CDR1 is SGDLS and CDR2 YYNGEE. V was clipped by 3 bases and J by 0 bases, with 7 bases between them. The CDR3 length is 13 residues. CDR3 protein: CASSEDSSYEQYF. As DNA, the CDR3 is TGTGCCAGCAGCGAGGACAGCTCCTACGAGCAGTACTTC. The entire variable domain, with the rest obtained from reference TRBV9 and TRBJ2-7, is as follows: DSGVTQTPKHLITATGQRVTLRCSPRSGDLSVYWYQQSLDQGLQFLIQYYNGEERAKGNILERFSAQQFPDLHSELNLSSLELGDSALYFCASSEDSSYEQYFGPGTRLTVT.

There are many counts of this clonotype. V gene TRBV28 combines with J gene TRBJ2-7; weak D call: TRBD1 (5 bases). V lost 5 bases and J 12 bases, leaving 17 bases between the germline ends. CDR1 is MDHEN and CDR2 is SYDVKM in the germline V gene. The CDR3 has 12 residues. The CDR3 region has the DNA TGTGCCAGCAGTCGACTGGGGCACCTTCGGTACTTC. Encoded protein: CASSRLGHLRYF.

Ten or more counts support this clonotype. The genes are TRBV6-2 or TRBV6-3 and TRBJ2-1, with 8 bases fitting TRBD2. CDR1 is MNHEY, CDR2 SVGEGT, per germline. V lost 2 bases to trimming and J lost 7 bases; unmatched junction nucleotides: 7. CDR3 length: 15 amino acids. The CDR3 DNA reads as TGTGCCAGCAGTTACCCCGGGACTAGGCTTAATGAGCAGTTCTTC. Its protein product is CASSYPGTRLNEQFF.

This clonotype occurred many times. This chain connects TRBV20-1 to TRBJ2-1; 7 nucleotides line up with TRBD2. Germline CDR1 and CDR2: DFQATT and SNEGSKA (reference sequence). This CDR3 comprises 11 residues. Trimming took 3 bases from V and 13 from J; bases not matched to a gene: 6. The CDR3 DNA reads TGCAGTGCTAGGAGTGGGAGGGGACAGTTCTTC. This codes for CSARSGRGQFF.

As regards this clonotype: A read error is possible here, since a much larger clone lies one base away. The chain is built from TRBV2 and TRBJ2-7; 7 bases agree with TRBD2. The CDR3 has 15 amino acids. In germline, CDR1 is SNHLY, CDR2 FYNNEI. Written as DNA, the CDR3 is TGTGCCAGCAGTGACTCGCGGGAGATCTCCTACGAGCAGTGCTTC. This codes for CASSDSREISYEQCF. The entire variable domain, with the rest obtained from reference TRBV2 and TRBJ2-7, is as follows: EPEVTQTPSHQVTQMGQEVILRCVPISNHLYFYWYRQILGQKVEFLVSFYNNEISEKSEIFDDQFSVERPDGSNFTLKIRSTKLEDSAMYFCASSDSREISYEQCFGPGTRLTVT.

This clonotype was found many times. This rearrangement joins TRBV27 to TRBJ2-7; 10 nucleotides match TRBD1. J was trimmed by 7 bases and V by 5 bases; bases with no gene match: 11. This CDR3 has 15 amino acids. Germline CDR1 is MNHEY and CDR2 is SMNVEV (reference sequence). The CDR3 loop reads CASSAGQGPGGEQYF. The CDR3 DNA is TGTGCCAGCAGTGCGGGACAGGGGCCGGGGGGAGAGCAGTACTTC.

The rearrangement links TRBV28 to TRBJ1-1, with 7 positions matching TRBD1. V lost 4 bases to trimming and J lost 1 base; unmatched junction nucleotides: 6. CDR1 and CDR2 (germline): MDHEN, SYDVKM. This CDR3 region has 15 residues. CDR3 sequence reads: CASSYGDRSNTEAFF. In DNA form, the CDR3 reads TGTGCCAGCAGTTACGGGGACAGATCGAACACTGAAGCTTTCTTT.

As to this clonotype: Likely a read error: the CDR3 ends without its conserved phenylalanine or tryptophan. The gene calls are TRBV24-1 and TRBJ2-2; the match to TRBD2 covers 12 bases. Germline CDR1 and CDR2: KGHDR and SFDVKD. CDR3 length: 16 residues. The J segment lost 7 bases and the V segment lost 3 bases, leaving 5 bases of the junction unmatched. CDR3 loop: CATSDRLAGAYGELFL. The CDR3 nucleotides read TGTGCCACCAGTGATCGACTAGCGGGAGCATACGGGGAGCTGTTTCTT.

This chain connects TRBV27 to TRBJ1-5; D is unresolved. This CDR3 region has 14 residues. From germline, CDR1 is MNHEY and CDR2 SMNVEV (reference sequence). Trimming stripped 5 bases from V and 2 bases from J, with 10 bases between. The CDR3 reads CASSDPGGNQPQHF. The CDR3 DNA is TGTGCCAGCAGTGATCCGGGAGGCAATCAGCCCCAGCATTTT.

This clonotype came up once. The J gene is TRBJ2-2, the V gene TRBV12-3 or TRBV12-4; 12 bases fit TRBD2. The CDR3 totals 16 residues. V lost 6 bases, J lost 7 bases, and 9 bases stayed unmatched. The CDR3 spells CASRPPSGGAVGELFF. The CDR3 region has the DNA TGTGCCAGCAGACCCCCTAGCGGGGGGGCGGTCGGGGAGCTGTTTTTT.

The rearrangement links TRBV10-2 to TRBJ2-5; D might be TRBD1 (6 bases). This CDR3 is 15 amino acids long. Germline assignment: CDR1 WSHSY and CDR2 SAAADI. V shed 6 bases and J shed 1 base, with 15 bases lying between them. In DNA, the CDR3 is TGCGCCAGCAGGGGTTCAGGGGATTCCCAAGAGACCCAGTACTTC. It specifies CASRGSGDSQETQYF.

The sample holds many counts of this clonotype. The V and J genes are TRBV7-6 and TRBJ2-1; the D is unclear. V was trimmed by 5 bases and J by 9 bases, leaving 11 bases between them. The CDR3 runs to 12 residues. Germline V gene lookup returns CDR1 SGHVS and CDR2 FNYEAQ. The CDR3 DNA reads as TGTGCCAGCAGCCCCACCGGAGTTGAGCAGTTCTTC. Its protein product is CASSPTGVEQFF.

There are many counts of this clonotype. This sequence joins TRBV30 and TRBJ2-1; TRBD2 matches at 8 bases. The CDR3 runs to 13 residues. V gave up 0 bases and J gave up 14 bases; unmatched junction bases: 9. Looked up from germline, CDR1 is GTSNPN and CDR2 is SVGIG (reference sequence). The CDR3: CAWSVLGAGAEFF. The CDR3, as DNA: TGTGCCTGGAGTGTACTAGGAGCGGGAGCGGAGTTCTTC.

This clonotype has a count of ten or more. This chain connects TRBV20-1 to TRBJ2-3; 12 bases align to TRBD2. J lost 1 base, V lost 2 bases, and 1 base had no gene match. CDR1 and CDR2 (germline): DFQATT, SNEGSKA (reference sequence). The CDR3 totals 15 residues. CDR3 in DNA: TGCAGTGCTAGAAGACTAGCGGGAGGCACAGATACGCAGTATTTT. Residues: CSARRLAGGTDTQYF.

A few counts support this clonotype. The genes are TRBV14 and TRBJ2-1; 14 bases map to TRBD2. With V trimmed by 4 bases and J by 7 bases, 6 bases remained unmatched. The germline V gene encodes CDR1 SGHDN and CDR2 FVKESK. The CDR3 spans 16 residues. This CDR3 is CASSRGLAGGGNEQFF. The CDR3 DNA sequence: TGTGCCAGCAGCCGCGGACTAGCGGGAGGAGGAAATGAGCAGTTCTTC.

This clonotype was detected ten times or more. The chain's CDR3 is CATQRSLEETQYF. CDR3 DNA sequence: TGTGCCACCCAAAGGAGCCTTGAGGAGACCCAGTACTTC. J is TRBJ2-5 and V is TRBV7-9; D not certain. The V gene lost 10 bases and the J gene lost 5 bases, with 17 bases spanning the gap. The CDR3 is 13 residues long. Germline V CDR1 and CDR2: SEHNR, FQNEAQ (reference sequence).